The 15 T cell receptor beta chains presented below share a single source sample, sequenced in a study of tumor-infiltrating lymphocytes in oesophageal squamous cell carcinoma. TCRdb reprocessed the PCR reads with MiXCR, giving one entry per CDR3 protein. Here the sample spans approximately 11,000 distinct CDR3 sequences, roughly 53% being singletons. The sequencing input was esophageal tumor tissue. Source of these receptors: a male donor with esophageal squamous cell carcinoma.

The chain is built from TRBV7-2 and TRBJ1-4; no reliable D call. CDR1 is SGHTA, CDR2 FQGNSA, per germline. The CDR3 runs 13 residues. Trimming left V 0 bases short and J 8 bases short, with 7 bases between. In DNA, the CDR3 is TGTGCCAGCAGCTTAGCAGGGCCCGAAAAACTGTTTTTT. This translates into CASSLAGPEKLFF.

For this clonotype: Likely a read error: the CDR3 ends without its conserved phenylalanine or tryptophan. No DNA is shown, since the ends of the CDR3 on it are uncertain; the CDR3 is the one TCRdb lists. The chain employs TRBV4-1 and TRBJ2-7; the table names TRBD1, a call not compared with the DNA. Germline CDR1 MGHRA, CDR2 YSYEKL. From its first to its last residue, the CDR3 has 19 amino acids. CDR3 protein: CASSQAGQGYSLRGYTFGS.

The chain has TRBV5-8 and TRBJ2-3, with 7 bases that match TRBD2. Germline values: CDR1 SGHTS, CDR2 YDEGEE. This CDR3 has 15 residues. J lost 2 bases, V lost 2 bases, and 5 bases had no gene match. DNA of the CDR3: TGTGCCAGCAGCTTAGCTAGCGGATTCACAGATACGCAGTATTTT. This translates into CASSLASGFTDTQYF.

The chain is built from TRBV11-3 and TRBJ2-1; TRBD2 matches at 11 bases. The J call may be wrong; the DNA end is better matched by TRBJ2-7. CDR1 and CDR2 from the germline V gene are SGHNT and YENEEA. The CDR3 covers 16 residues. CDR3 residues: CASSPYSGGAYNEQYF. The CDR3 DNA follows: TGTGCCAGCAGCCCTTATAGCGGGGGGGCCTACAATGAGCAGTACTTC.

The rearrangement uses TRBV28 and TRBJ2-3; 9 bases match TRBD1. The J call is doubtful: the DNA matches TRBJ2-7 better. Germline CDR1 and CDR2: MDHEN and SYDVKM. This CDR3 region has 15 residues. CDR3 region: CASSPYPGQGVEQYF. The CDR3 DNA follows: TGTGCCAGCAGTCCATACCCGGGACAGGGTGTCGAGCAGTACTTC.

The chain carries TRBV5-1 and TRBJ2-5; 7 bases fit TRBD1. Judging by the DNA end, TRBJ2-1 fits better; the J call may be wrong. The CDR3 covers 14 residues. Germline V gives CDR1 SGHRS, CDR2 YFSETQ. In nucleotides, the CDR3 is TGCGCCAGCAGCACGGGACAGTTAGGGGATGAGCAGTTCTTC. Translating gives CASSTGQLGDEQFF.

The J gene is TRBJ2-7, the V gene TRBV5-3, with a possible D match to TRBD2 (5 bases). TRBV5-3 counts as an open reading frame of uncertain function. This CDR3 is built from 16 residues. V dropped 3 bases and J dropped 0 bases, with 16 bases sitting between them. As DNA, the CDR3 is TGTGCCAGAAGCTGGAGGACGGCTCAGAGCTCCTACGAGCAGTACTTC. Protein sequence: CARSWRTAQSSYEQYF.

This clonotype was seen a few times. The chain joins TRBV7-3 to TRBJ2-1; TRBD2 might be the D (5 bases). CDR1 is SGHTA and CDR2 is FQGTGA in the germline V gene. Trimming cost V 1 base and J 2 bases, with 9 bases left between them. The CDR3 runs 15 residues. CDR3: CASSLRETPYNEQFF. The CDR3 region has the DNA TGTGCCAGCAGCTTAAGGGAGACCCCCTACAATGAGCAGTTCTTC.

This clonotype is labeled as large. This sequence joins TRBV7-6 and TRBJ2-1; D gene unclear. V was cut by 3 bases and J by 5 bases, with 8 bases left in between. Germline values: CDR1 SGHVS, CDR2 FNYEAQ. The CDR3 length is 13 residues. The CDR3 DNA is TGTGCCAGCAGCTTCTCCGAGGACAATGAGCAGTTCTTC. Its translation is CASSFSEDNEQFF.

The rearrangement uses TRBV6-1 and TRBJ2-1; 12 bases are shared with TRBD1. This CDR3 is 15 amino acids long. Germline CDR1 MNHNS, CDR2 SASEGT. Trimming cost V 5 bases and J 7 bases; bases outside gene matches: 6. CDR3 in amino acids: CASSPGTGGTNEQFF. The CDR3 DNA reads TGTGCCAGCAGTCCCGGGACAGGGGGCACGAATGAGCAGTTCTTC.

The V and J genes are TRBV5-1 and TRBJ2-1; 7 bases align to TRBD2. TRBJ2-7 matches the DNA end more closely, so the J call is doubtful. The CDR3 extends over 14 amino acids. Germline CDR1 reads SGHRS; CDR2 reads YFSETQ. The CDR3 protein is CASSRSGNTYEQYF. CDR3 DNA: TGCGCCAGCAGCCGGAGCGGGAACACCTACGAGCAGTACTTC.

This clonotype was observed a handful of times. V gene TRBV7-2 combines with J gene TRBJ2-1; 9 bases map to TRBD1. J gave up 7 bases and V 2 bases, and 6 bases lay outside the gene matches. This CDR3 comprises 15 residues. Germline V CDR1 and CDR2: SGHTA, FQGNSA. This chain's CDR3 is CASSLLQGAQNEQFF. The CDR3 DNA reads as TGTGCCAGCAGCTTATTACAGGGGGCGCAAAATGAGCAGTTCTTC.

Notes on this clonotype: Lacking the conserved final phenylalanine or tryptophan, this CDR3 likely reflects a read error. The limits of the CDR3 on the DNA are not certain, so only TCRdb's listed CDR3 is given. This chain connects TRBV28 to TRBJ2-7; the table's D call TRBD1 went unverified against the DNA. Termini included, the CDR3 measures 8 amino acids. Germline V gene sequence: CDR1 MDHEN, CDR2 SYDVKM. Here the CDR3 reads CASSLQGG.

The chain links TRBV7-4 to TRBJ2-6; TRBD2 matches at 10 bases. TRBJ2-1 explains the end of the DNA better; the J call may be wrong. Germline V gives CDR1 SGHVT, CDR2 SQSDAQ. The CDR3 runs 17 residues. The CDR3 loop reads CASSWVGASGRTNEQFF. The CDR3 DNA is TGTGCCAGCAGCTGGGTAGGAGCTAGCGGGAGAACTAATGAGCAGTTCTTC.

The gene calls are TRBV7-6 and TRBJ2-7; the match to TRBD1 covers 7 bases. The CDR3 has 13 amino acids. J lost 7 bases, V lost 5 bases, and 8 bases had no gene match. In germline, CDR1 is SGHVS, CDR2 FNYEAQ. CDR3 coding DNA: TGTGCCAGCAGCCAGGGGGACCTCAATGAGCAGTACTTC. It translates to CASSQGDLNEQYF.